The TCR beta chain under discussion was sequenced for a study of identical twins. Looked up from germline, CDR1 is SGHRS and CDR2 is YFSETQ. V shed 0 bases and J shed 0 bases, with 10 bases lying between them. The CDR3 runs to 16 residues. A universal primer site came from template switching; cDNA carried unique molecular identifiers. TCRdb re-called the 5' RACE reads with MiXCR, one entry per CDR3 protein. The table includes 200,000 to 300,000 distinct CDR3 sequences, roughly a tenth detected once. This clonotype has a count of ten or more. This chain joins TRBV5-1 and TRBJ1-5, with D tentatively TRBD1 (5 bases). Source material: memory T cells sorted from blood. The receptor was derived from a man in his fifties in good health. CDR3 coding DNA: TGCGCCAGCAGCTTGGATGGGGGATATAGCAATCAGCCCCAGCATTTT. It encodes CASSLDGGYSNQPQHF.